Listed below are T cell receptor beta chains from one sample, sequenced in a study of PD-L1 blockade in urothelial cancer. The method was immunoSEQ multiplex PCR; TCRdb's version includes in-frame clones alone and lacks a portion of them. The repertoire holds more than 85,000 clones, with around 86% as singletons. The sample in question was PBMCs, obtained around atezolizumab (anti-PD-L1) treatment. The receptors stem from a man in his fifties or sixties with urothelial cancer. Each CDR3 is given with its conserved first and last residue. The D gene is left open where the match is weak. Only some rows state a clone size, as once, few, many or a class for expanded clones.

clone_size	d_call	v_call	j_call	cdr3_nt	cdr3_aa
NA	NA	TRBV7-6	TRBJ2-1	TGTGCCAGCAGCCCACTCCCTCTAGCAGTAGGGGAGCAGTTCTTC	CASSPLPLAVGEQFF
NA	TRBD1	TRBV2	TRBJ1-2	TGTGCCAGCAGCATGGACAGGGGAGAGATCCGCTATGGCTACACCTTC	CASSMDRGEIRYGYTF
NA	TRBD2	TRBV10-2	TRBJ2-3	TGCGCCAGCAGTGAGCTAGCGGGGGGGCCTTTGGATACGCAGTATTTT	CASSELAGGPLDTQYF
NA	TRBD2	TRBV10-3	TRBJ2-7	TGTGCCATCAGTGAGTCGAAAAGCGGGGCCTACTCCTACGAGCAGTACTTC	CAISESKSGAYSYEQYF
NA	TRBD1	TRBV27	TRBJ2-7	TGTGCCAGCAGTTCGGGACAGGGATACGAGCAGTACTTC	CASSSGQGYEQYF
NA	TRBD1	TRBV7-3	TRBJ1-2	TGTGCCAGCAGCTTAGACAGGGCGGGAAGCTATGGCTACACCTTC	CASSLDRAGSYGYTF
NA	TRBD1	TRBV19	TRBJ1-6	TGTGCCAGTAGTACCGGACAGGACATCTATAATTCACCCCTCCACTTT	CASSTGQDIYNSPLHF
NA	TRBD1	TRBV5-1	TRBJ2-3	TGCGCCAGCAGCCTCGGACAGGGCAGCACAGATACGCAGTATTTT	CASSLGQGSTDTQYF
NA	TRBD1	TRBV18	TRBJ2-2	TGTGCCAGCTCACCATGGCAGGGGGTCGCCGGGGAGCTGTTTTTT	CASSPWQGVAGELFF
NA	NA	TRBV6-5	TRBJ1-1	TGTGCCAGCAGTAACCTCGGAGGGAACACTGAAGCTTTCTTT	CASSNLGGNTEAFF
NA	TRBD1	TRBV5-1	TRBJ1-1	TGCGCCAGCAGAGATACAGGGGACACTGAAGCTTTCTTT	CASRDTGDTEAFF
NA	NA	TRBV28	TRBJ2-7	TGTGCCAGCAGTCACTCAGGGGGGACCCACGAGCAGTACTTC	CASSHSGGTHEQYF
NA	TRBD2	TRBV6-1	TRBJ2-1	TGTGCCAGCAGTGTTACTAGCGGGTACAATGAGCAGTTCTTC	CASSVTSGYNEQFF
NA	NA	TRBV4-2	TRBJ1-2	TGTGCCAGCAGCCAAAATGACAGAATTGATGGCTACACCTTC	CASSQNDRIDGYTF
once	NA	TRBV19	TRBJ1-4	TGTGCCAGTAGTATCTTTCGGACTACTAATGAAAAACTGTTTTTT	CASSIFRTTNEKLFF
NA	TRBD1	TRBV7-9	TRBJ2-7	TGTGCCAGCAGCTTATCCACAGGGGTGGGAGCCTACGAGCAGTACTTC	CASSLSTGVGAYEQYF
NA	NA	TRBV27	TRBJ1-1	TGTGCCAGCAGTTTTTCCGGGGTAGAAGCTTTCTTT	CASSFSGVEAFF
NA	NA	TRBV30	TRBJ2-2	TGTGCCTGGCGGGGCGGGGTGGACACCGGGGAGCTGTTTTTT	CAWRGGVDTGELFF
NA	NA	TRBV11-3	TRBJ2-7	TGTGCCAGCAGCTTAGGGGGGGATTCCTACGAGCAGTACTTC	CASSLGGDSYEQYF
NA	NA	TRBV7-8	TRBJ1-5	TGTGCCAGCAGCTTAGCGTGGAGAGTTCATCAGCCCCAGCATTTT	CASSLAWRVHQPQHF
once	NA	TRBV6-6	TRBJ2-5	TGTGCCAGCAGCTACGGACAGTACCACGAGACCCAGTACTTC	CASSYGQYHETQYF
NA	TRBD1	TRBV25-1	TRBJ2-7	TGTGCCGGCAGTGACCCCGGGACAGGGGGCGAGCAGTACTTC	CAGSDPGTGGEQYF
NA	NA	TRBV5-8	TRBJ2-3	TGTGCCAGCAGCACGGGACACTCGACCACAGATACGCAGTATTTT	CASSTGHSTTDTQYF
NA	TRBD1	TRBV30	TRBJ1-5	TGTGCCTGGAGTTCAACCCCCGGGACAGGGGGCAATCAGCCCCAGCATTTT	CAWSSTPGTGGNQPQHF
NA	NA	TRBV20-1	TRBJ2-7	TGCAGTGCTTGGTACAGGACGCAGTACTTC	CSAWYRTQYF
once	NA	TRBV15	TRBJ1-2	TGTGCCACCAGCCATCGGGGCTATGGCTACACCTTC	CATSHRGYGYTF
NA	NA	TRBV9	TRBJ1-4	TGTGCCAGCAGCCCCACGGGTAATGAAAAACTGTTTTTT	CASSPTGNEKLFF
NA	TRBD2	TRBV4-2	TRBJ2-3	TGTGCCAGCAGCCAAGATCTGCTGCTAGCGGGGGGGCTCAGCACAGATACGCAGTATTTT	CASSQDLLLAGGLSTDTQYF
NA	TRBD2	TRBV28	TRBJ2-5	TGTGCCAGCAGTCCCCAGCGCGGGGGTAAAGAGACCCAGTACTTC	CASSPQRGGKETQYF
NA	NA	TRBV18	TRBJ1-1	TGTGCCAGCTCACCAGAGGGGGACACTGAAGCTTTCTTT	CASSPEGDTEAFF
NA	TRBD1	TRBV18	TRBJ2-6	TGTGCCAGCTCACCGGTCCGGGACAGGGTTTATGGGGCCAACGTCCTGACTTTC	CASSPVRDRVYGANVLTF
NA	TRBD2	TRBV5-3	TRBJ2-6	TGTGCCAGAAGCTCACGACTAGCGGGGGTTTCTGGGGCCAACGTCCTGACTTTC	CARSSRLAGVSGANVLTF
NA	NA	TRBV4-2	TRBJ2-7	TGTGCCAGCAGCCAAGAGGAGGCGTACGAGCAGTACTTC	CASSQEEAYEQYF
few	TRBD2	TRBV5-1	TRBJ2-7	TGCGCCAGCAGCTTGGGAGCGGGACTAGCGGTATCCTACGAGCAGTACTTC	CASSLGAGLAVSYEQYF
NA	NA	TRBV7-3	TRBJ2-2	TGTGCCAGCAGCTCGGACACTGACACCGGGGAGCTGTTTTTT	CASSSDTDTGELFF
NA	NA	TRBV7-9	TRBJ1-1	TGTGCCAGCAGCTCCCGGACACAACAGGGCCCTGAAGCTTTCTTT	CASSSRTQQGPEAFF
once	TRBD1	TRBV11-3	TRBJ1-1	TGTGCCAGCAGCACATACAGGGGTGTGAACACTGAAGCTTTCTTT	CASSTYRGVNTEAFF
NA	NA	TRBV21-1	TRBJ2-3	TGTGCCAGCAGCAAGGTAAGGCGGGGTAGCACAGATACGCAGTATTTT	CASSKVRRGSTDTQYF
NA	NA	TRBV7-2	TRBJ2-1	TGTGCCAGCAGACAGACTAGCTCCTACAATGAGCAGTTCTTC	CASRQTSSYNEQFF
NA	NA	TRBV5-5	TRBJ1-2	TGTGCCAGCGACGGGGGGGATGGGTATGGCTACACCTTC	CASDGGDGYGYTF
NA	TRBD1	TRBV5-1	TRBJ2-3	TGCGCCACCCGCTCCGGGACAGGGGCAGATACGCAGTATTTT	CATRSGTGADTQYF
NA	TRBD2	TRBV28	TRBJ2-2	TGTGCCAGCAGACCCGGACTAGCGGGGACCGGGGAGCTGTTTTTT	CASRPGLAGTGELFF
NA	NA	TRBV6-1	TRBJ1-1	TGTGCCAGCAGTGAAGCTTATGACACTGAAGCTTTCTTT	CASSEAYDTEAFF
NA	NA	TRBV20-1	TRBJ1-1	TGCAGTGCCGTGGCCCCCGGGGAAGCTTTCTTT	CSAVAPGEAFF
once	NA	TRBV5-1	TRBJ2-7	TGCGCCAGCAGCTTCCAAACCTTGACAGCTCAATACTCCTACGAGCAGTACTTC	CASSFQTLTAQYSYEQYF
NA	NA	TRBV15	TRBJ2-7	TGTGCCACCAGCAGAGGTCGGACAGACTCCTACGAGCAGTACTTC	CATSRGRTDSYEQYF